Following are 11 T cell receptor beta chains from one sample sequenced in a study of cytomegalovirus exposure and HLA in healthy donors. PCR employed 60 Vbeta and 13 Jbeta primers. Measured with immunoSEQ multiplex PCR; TCRdb has only the in-frame clones, and not every one. The table lists 85,000 to 100,000 clones, around three quarters of them singletons. The sequenced material came from PBMCs. The receptors here all came from a human donor in good health.

The table lists this clone with a few counts. The chain carries TRBV4-2 and TRBJ2-7; TRBD2 is a possible D gene (5 bases). The CDR3 length is 14 residues. The germline V gene has CDR1 LGHNA and CDR2 YNFKEQ. V was cut by 4 bases and J by 1 base, with 11 bases left in between. CDR3 DNA sequence: TGTGCCAGCAGCCTGGGGAGTCAGTCCTACGAGCAGTACTTC. It encodes CASSLGSQSYEQYF.

The CDR3 spells CASSRTQGLNEKLFF. In DNA, the CDR3 is TGTGCCAGCAGCAGGACACAGGGGCTTAATGAAAAACTGTTTTTT. V and J are TRBV2 and TRBJ1-4, with 7 bases matching TRBD1. The V gene end was trimmed by 6 bases and the J gene end by 4 bases; junction bases not matched to a gene: 8. Germline CDR1 is SNHLY and CDR2 is FYNNEI. The CDR3 has 15 residues.

This rearrangement joins TRBV4-3 to TRBJ1-1, with TRBD1 matching over 8 bases. Germline V gene sequence: CDR1 LGHNA, CDR2 YSLEER. This CDR3 region has 16 residues. J was trimmed by 1 base and V by 0 bases; bases with no gene match: 4. CDR3 nucleotides: TGCGCCAGCAGCCAAGATTGGGACAGGACGAACACTGAAGCTTTCTTT. Amino acid sequence: CASSQDWDRTNTEAFF.

About this clone itself: This specimen includes other DNA sequences encoding the same CDR3. J is TRBJ2-7 and V is TRBV2; D is possibly TRBD1 (6 bases). CDR1 is SNHLY and CDR2 is FYNNEI in the germline V gene. V lost 6 bases and J lost 2, with 17 bases in between. CDR3 length: 15 residues. CDR3 DNA: TGTGCCAGCAGCCTGGGACAAGGACGAGCCTACGAGCAGTACTTC. It specifies CASSLGQGRAYEQYF.

The chain joins TRBV5-1 to TRBJ2-5; TRBD2 agrees at 8 bases. The CDR3 is 16 amino acids. After removal of 1 base from V and 5 bases from J, the junction contained 10 bases not matched to a gene. Germline values: CDR1 SGHRS, CDR2 YFSETQ. The chain's CDR3 is CASSLTGGSPRETQYF. DNA of the CDR3: TGCGCCAGCAGCTTGACGGGAGGGTCCCCTCGGGAGACCCAGTACTTC. The full variable domain, with the rest looked up from reference TRBV5-1 and TRBJ2-5, is KAGVTQTPRYLIKTRGQQVTLSCSPISGHRSVSWYQQTPGQGLQFLFEYFSETQRNKGNFPGRFSGRQFSNSRSEMNVSTLELGDSALYLCASSLTGGSPRETQYFGPGTRLLVL.

The chain uses TRBV5-6 and TRBJ2-3; the D is unclear. Trimming shortened V by 4 bases and J by 0 bases, and 15 bases separated the two germline ends. Germline-derived CDR1 and CDR2 are SGHDT and YYEEEE. CDR3 length: 16 residues. CDR3: CASSPIDSTSTDTQYF. The CDR3 DNA is TGTGCCAGCAGCCCAATAGACTCTACTAGCACAGATACGCAGTATTTT. Filled out from reference TRBV5-6 and TRBJ2-3, the complete variable domain reads DAGVTQSPTHLIKTRGQQVTLRCSPKSGHDTVSWYQQALGQGPQFIFQYYEEEERQRGNFPDRFSGHQFPNYSSELNVNALLLGDSALYLCASSPIDSTSTDTQYFGPGTRLTVL.

The rearrangement links TRBV19 to TRBJ1-2; D is unclear. There are 13 residues in the CDR3. The germline CDR1 and CDR2 sequences are LNHDA and SQIVND (reference sequence). With 6 bases removed from V and 2 bases from J, the gap between germline ends came to 10 bases. The CDR3 coding sequence is TGTGCCAGTAGAAGTGCAGGAAACTATGGCTACACCTTC. Its protein is CASRSAGNYGYTF.

The chain is built from TRBV7-6 and TRBJ2-1, with 11 bases identical to TRBD1. Germline V lookup: CDR1 SGHVS, CDR2 FNYEAQ. The CDR3 loop spans 15 amino acids. V shed 5 bases and J 5 bases; nucleotides not matched to a gene: 5. DNA of the CDR3: TGTGCCAGCAGCCCAGGACAGGGGGCTCACAATGAGCAGTTCTTC. Its protein is CASSPGQGAHNEQFF.

This sequence joins TRBV18 and TRBJ1-1; D is perhaps TRBD1 (6 bases). The CDR3 covers 14 residues. CDR1 KGHSH and CDR2 LQKENI come from the germline V gene. The V gene lost 4 bases and the J gene lost 4 bases, with 13 bases spanning the gap. CDR3 amino acids: CASSLDSSVTEAFF. In nucleotides, the CDR3 is TGTGCCAGCTCACTGGACAGCTCTGTCACTGAAGCTTTCTTT.

The sample holds a few counts of this clone. The V gene is TRBV6-5, the J gene TRBJ1-1, with 7 bases matching TRBD1. The V and J ends lost 5 bases and 1 base, in that order; junction bases with no gene match: 7. The CDR3 contains 15 residues. Per germline, CDR1 MNHEY and CDR2 SVGAGI. The CDR3 region has the DNA TGTGCCAGCAGTCGCGGACAGGTAACGAACACTGAAGCTTTCTTT. It is translated as CASSRGQVTNTEAFF.

The rearrangement joins TRBV6-1 to TRBJ2-7, with 10 bases fitting TRBD1. Germline V gives CDR1 MNHNS, CDR2 SASEGT. Trimming took 6 bases from V and 6 from J; bases not matched to a gene: 2. This CDR3 comprises 12 residues. The CDR3 coding sequence is TGTGCCAGCAGGGGGGACAGGGGCGAGCAGTACTTC. It yields the protein CASRGDRGEQYF.